This T cell receptor (beta chain) was captured by sequencing in a study of T cells in Graves' hyperthyroidism and ophthalmopathy. PBMCs were derived from 7.5 to 10 ml fresh peripheral blood. Researchers amplified the TCR beta CDR3 regions from RNA transcripts. The primer set for the first-round RT-PCR of the TCR CDR3 was HTBI. From the multiplex PCR reads, TCRdb called clonotypes with MiXCR, one entry per CDR3 protein. The sample includes 550,000 to 600,000 distinct CDR3 sequences, approximately 15% of them seen just once. This CDR3 has 16 amino acids. Trimming cost V 7 bases and J 4 bases; bases outside gene matches: 8. Looked up from germline, CDR1 is SGHTA and CDR2 is FQGNSA.

This receptor was identified in a woman between 18 and 29 years old with Graves' hyperthyroidism. The sequencing sample was made of blood. The gene calls are TRBV7-2 and TRBJ2-3, with TRBD2 matching over 13 bases. CDR3 in DNA: TGTGCCAGCACTACCGGACTAGCGGGAGCCCCAGATACGCAGTATTTT. Its translation: CASTTGLAGAPDTQYF.